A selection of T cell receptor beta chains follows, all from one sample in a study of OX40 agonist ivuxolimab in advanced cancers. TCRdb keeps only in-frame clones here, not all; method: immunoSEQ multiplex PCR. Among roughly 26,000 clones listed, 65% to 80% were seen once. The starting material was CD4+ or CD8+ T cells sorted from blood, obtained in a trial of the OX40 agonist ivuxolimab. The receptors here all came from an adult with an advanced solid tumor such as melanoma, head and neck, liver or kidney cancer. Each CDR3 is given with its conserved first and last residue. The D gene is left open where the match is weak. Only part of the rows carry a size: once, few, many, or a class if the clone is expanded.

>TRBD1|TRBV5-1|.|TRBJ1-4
TGCGCCAGCAGCTGGACTTCCTCGGGACAGGGAAGCGGTGAAAAACTGTTTTTT
CASSWTSSGQGSGEKLFF
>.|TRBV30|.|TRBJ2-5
TGTGCCCGAGCAGGGATTGGCGAGACCCAGTACTTC
CARAGIGETQYF
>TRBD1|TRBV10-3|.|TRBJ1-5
TGTGCCATCAGTGAGTCGGGACAGGGAAGGCAGCCCCAGCATTTT
CAISESGQGRQPQHF
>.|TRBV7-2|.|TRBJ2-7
TGTGCCAGCAGCTTAGGGGCAGGCTACGAGCAGTACTTC
CASSLGAGYEQYF
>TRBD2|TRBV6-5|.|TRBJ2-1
TGTGCCAGCCGGGGGGGGATGTCCTACAATGAGCAGTTCTTC
CASRGGMSYNEQFF
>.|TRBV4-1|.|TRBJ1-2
TGCGCCAGCAGCGTGAAGGGGTACTATGGCTACACCTTC
CASSVKGYYGYTF
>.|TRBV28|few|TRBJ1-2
TGTGCCAGCAAGACAGCGCCCCGGTTTGGAGGCTACACCTTC
CASKTAPRFGGYTF
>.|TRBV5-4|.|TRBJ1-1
TGTGCCAGCAGCCTGAAAAACGTCCCGAACACTGAAGCTTTCTTT
CASSLKNVPNTEAFF
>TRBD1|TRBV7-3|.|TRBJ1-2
TGTGCCAGCAGCTTAGGGGGACAGGCCTTCCCTCATGGCTACACCTTC
CASSLGGQAFPHGYTF
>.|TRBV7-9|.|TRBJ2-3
TGTGCCAGCAGCACGAACACAGATACGCAGTATTTT
CASSTNTDTQYF
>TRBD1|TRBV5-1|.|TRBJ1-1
TGCGCCAGCAGCTACCGACAGGGGCTGGGGATGAACACTGAAGCTTTCTTT
CASSYRQGLGMNTEAFF
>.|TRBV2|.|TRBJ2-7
TGTGCCAGCAGTGAGTCGGAGGTGCGGTACTTC
CASSESEVRYF
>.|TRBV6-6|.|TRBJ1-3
TGTGCCAGCAGGTCCAACTCTGGAAACACCATATATTTT
CASRSNSGNTIYF
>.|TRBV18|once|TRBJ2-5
TGTGCCAGCTCATCTTACCAAGAGACCCAGTACTTC
CASSSYQETQYF
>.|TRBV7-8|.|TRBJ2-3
TGTGCCAGCAGCTTAGCGACACGCACAGATACGCAGTATTTT
CASSLATRTDTQYF
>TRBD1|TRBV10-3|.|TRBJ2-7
TGTGCCATCAGCCGGGACAGGGGGCTTGAGCAGTACTTC
CAISRDRGLEQYF
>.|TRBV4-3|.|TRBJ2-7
TGCGCCAGCAGCCAAGAGGAGGGGTATATCCACGAGCAGTACTTC
CASSQEEGYIHEQYF
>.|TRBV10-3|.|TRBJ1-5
TGTGCCATCCAATCTCAGCCCCAGCATTTT
CAIQSQPQHF
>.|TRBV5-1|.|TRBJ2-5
TGCGCCAGCAGCTTGGTCAGGGGATTCCAAGAGACCCAGTACTTC
CASSLVRGFQETQYF
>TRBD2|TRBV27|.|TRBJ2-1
TGTGCCAGCAGTTTAAGTCTAGCGGCCCCCTACAATGAGCAGTTCTTC
CASSLSLAAPYNEQFF
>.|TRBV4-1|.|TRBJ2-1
TGCGCCAGCAGCCAAGGGGACAAAACCTACAATGAGCAGTTCTTC
CASSQGDKTYNEQFF
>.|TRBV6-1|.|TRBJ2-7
TGTGCCAGCACCAAAATCAGGGAGGGGGCCTACGAGCAGTACTTC
CASTKIREGAYEQYF
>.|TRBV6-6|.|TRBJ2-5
TGTGCCAGCACCCTACAAGAGACCCAGTACTTC
CASTLQETQYF
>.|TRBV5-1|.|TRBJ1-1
TGCGCCAGCAGCTTGGCCGGTCTGGAGAACACTGAAGCTTTCTTT
CASSLAGLENTEAFF
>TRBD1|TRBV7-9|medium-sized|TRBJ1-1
TGTGCCAGCAGTCAACAGGGGGGCACTGAAGCTTTCTTT
CASSQQGGTEAFF
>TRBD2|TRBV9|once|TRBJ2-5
TGTGCCAGCAGCATTGGACTAGCGGGGGTCCAAGAGACCCAGTACTTC
CASSIGLAGVQETQYF